This TCR beta chain is from a study of blood T cell repertoires in COVID-19. This CDR3 spans 13 amino acids. The germline CDR1 and CDR2 sequences are GTSNPN and SVGIG (reference sequence). Trimming took off 2 bases at V and 7 bases at J, with 9 bases between the two ends. TCRdb keeps only in-frame clones here, not all; method: immunoSEQ multiplex PCR. This sample has approximately 300,000 clones, with around 84% found just once. The clonotype originates from a woman under 40 who had been exposed to COVID-19. The chain is built from TRBV30 and TRBJ1-6; no reliable D call. The sequenced material came from PBMCs or T cells enriched from blood (not recorded which). In DNA, the CDR3 is TGTGCCTGGAGTCCCCAGTCCAATTCACCCCTCCACTTT. Amino acids: CAWSPQSNSPLHF. Looking up the rest from reference TRBV30 and TRBJ1-6 gives the full variable domain: SQTIHQWPATLVQPVGSPLSLECTVEGTSNPNLYWYRQAAGRGLQLLFYSVGIGQISSEVPQNLSASRPQDRQFILSSKKLLLSDSGFYLCAWSPQSNSPLHFGNGTRLTVT.